This is a list of T cell receptor beta chains from one sample in a study of a mutant IDH1 vaccine in newly diagnosed glioma. Their antigens are not known. TCRdb's table, derived via immunoSEQ multiplex PCR, lists solely in-frame clones and lacks some. In the table there are roughly 19,000 clones, around 80% of which are singletons. This specimen consisted of PBMCs, obtained from a glioma patient whose treatment included an IDH1 peptide vaccine. The receptors were sampled from a man aged 25 to 45 with glioma. Each CDR3 is given with its conserved first and last residue.

v_call cdr3_aa
TRBV19 CASSIVSGPWTGAGEQYF
TRBV29-1 CSVAQGAEAFF
TRBV7-9 CASSLGLSHNEQFF
TRBV10-2 CASSESRTRGGYTF
TRBV7-9 CASSLGLSQETQYF
TRBV10-1 CASSGGGISTHEQFF
TRBV6-1 CASSEPGNSYEQYF
TRBV19 CASSAGDIPGEKLFF
TRBV10-3 CAISETGQGNQPQHF
TRBV19 CASTWGGGDQPQHF
TRBV7-2 CASSLAGMGPGTDTQYF
TRBV6-5 CATLRTSGRTDTQYF
TRBV7-9 CASSLAGRQGQFF
TRBV2 CASLGPPTGANVLTF
TRBV7-2 CASSLLVSQETQYF
TRBV5-1 CASSNGGGAGVKGEQFF
TRBV5-1 CASRSRTGAIGELFF
TRBV19 CASSPRDRGRYNEQFF
TRBV4-1 CASSQGVSGTYEQYF
TRBV6-5 CASSYPSLGGAVEQFF
TRBV6-1 CASSSQGIVNQPQHF
TRBV5-1 CASSLVAASGNTIYF
TRBV18 CASSPADRALGYGYTF
TRBV5-6 CASSWRTAIEAFF
TRBV5-4 CASRGQGSSGANVLTF
TRBV7-6 CASSPPIAGGPNNEQFF
TRBV25-1 CASSLYLTGEKLFF
TRBV5-1 CASSSLAGGITDTQYF
TRBV7-9 CASSPVPEQYF
TRBV15 CATSTNAGRAYEQYF
TRBV6-5 CAACAGFGELFF
TRBV27 CASAGTGGAWNQPQHF
TRBV18 CASSPGQPRETQYF
TRBV15 CATSPRQGSYNEQFF
TRBV6-5 CASSYSRQGVVYGYTF
TRBV5-1 CASSLTANNEKLFF
TRBV9 CASSDRTEAYEQYF
TRBV29-1 CSATGTGMNTEAFF
TRBV29-1 CSVLPSFSSYEQYF
TRBV6-5 CASSSDRVEGTGELFF
TRBV5-1 CASSSKEQGRRETQYF
TRBV10-3 CAISATTHDTEAFF